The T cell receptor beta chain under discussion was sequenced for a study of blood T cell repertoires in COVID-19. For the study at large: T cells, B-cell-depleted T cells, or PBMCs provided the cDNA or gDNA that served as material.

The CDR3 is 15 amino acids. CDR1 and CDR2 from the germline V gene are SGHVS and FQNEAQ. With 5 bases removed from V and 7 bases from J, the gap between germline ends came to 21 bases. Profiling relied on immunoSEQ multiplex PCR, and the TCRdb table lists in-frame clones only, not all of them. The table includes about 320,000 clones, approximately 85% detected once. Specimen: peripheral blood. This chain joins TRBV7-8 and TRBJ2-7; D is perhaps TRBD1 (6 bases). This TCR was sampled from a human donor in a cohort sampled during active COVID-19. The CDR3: CASSPYNPGAVEQYF. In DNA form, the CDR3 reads TGTGCCAGCAGCCCCTACAACCCAGGGGCGGTTGAGCAGTACTTC.